Sequencing of this T cell receptor (beta chain) was carried out in a study of blood T cell repertoires in COVID-19. Whole-study context: Samples of COVID-19 (acute and convalescent) were obtained from the United States, Italy and Spain. T cells, B-cell-depleted T cells, or PBMCs provided the cDNA or gDNA that served as material.

Germline V gene lookup returns CDR1 SEHNR and CDR2 FQNEAQ (reference sequence). V lost 5 bases and J 4 bases, leaving 9 bases between the germline ends. CDR3 size: 14 residues. Repertoires were generated with immunoSEQ multiplex PCR, while TCRdb's copy carries only in-frame clones and drops some. The profile shows approximately 70,000 clones, about 90% of them singletons. The sequencing sample was made of peripheral blood. This receptor was taken from a human donor with active COVID-19. The donor label of this sample is uncertain. This chain joins TRBV7-9 and TRBJ1-6; the D gene is possibly TRBD1 (6 bases). CDR3 DNA sequence: TGTGCCAGCAGCATTGGACAGTATAATTCACCCCTCCACTTT. It is translated as CASSIGQYNSPLHF.